This record covers a single T cell receptor (beta chain). Its cognate antigen has yet to be identified. Within one base of it there is no much larger clone, and no base qualities were kept. The immunoSEQ Assay, a bias-controlled multiplex PCR, was used to amplify TCRbeta CDR3 regions from genomic DNA. The authors' analysis ran thus. The number of nucleated cells in each sample was estimated by amplification of reference gene primers within the assay. Sequence reads were collapsed and filtered to measure the absolute abundance of every unique TCRbeta CDR3 rearrangement. For each sample, productive Simpson clonality was calculated as the square root of Simpson's diversity index over productive rearrangements. This is the immuneACCESS table as TCRdb keeps it, with only in-frame sequences that have V and J called. A part of the clones is gone; compared with another copy, unresolved V genes explain less than half, and the rest is unexplained. That table supplies the V and J calls and clone size; D and trimming were determined from the DNA. For this sample the table gives around 180,000 clones, of which 65% to 85% were detected only once. The leading ten clones occupy under 5.5% of the sample.

From the cysteine through the phenylalanine, the CDR3 covers 14 amino acids. The CDR3 DNA has 42 bases and is translated from base 1. CDR1 and CDR2, per the germline V gene, are MNHEY and SVGAGI. V ends up 4 bases short and J 8 bases short, with an unmatched junction base count of 9. Whole blood was collected in K2EDTA tubes by collaborating institutions according to the institutions' own protocols. For TCRbeta analysis, collaborators shipped samples as frozen whole blood, isolated PBMCs, or DNA extracted from either of those sample types. This specimen comes from a study of blood T cell repertoires in COVID-19 (dated by TCRdb to the early 2020s). Turning to the overall study: The collaborator samples originated in the United States, Italy and Spain and spanned the acute and convalescent phases of COVID-19. The material from the prospective study consisted of cDNA or gDNA derived from T cells, B-cell-depleted T cells, or PBMCs. Subjects who had been exposed to COVID-19, were actively infected with it, or had recovered from it provided the deeply sampled blood TCRbeta repertoires that made up the dataset. A freely available public database, intended as a resource for researchers studying the immune response to SARS-CoV-2, is where the repertoires were released. The samples were drawn from the first 160 participants of the ongoing ImmuneRACE study and from 1,254 subjects provided by 6 global collaborators. The sample metadata nearly always contained a de-identified subject ID, COVID-19 status, age in years and sex. HLA class I and class II types, where available, came from metadata supplied by the sample provider rather than from assay-based typing.

Study-wide conclusions, independent of this receptor: Clinical and demographic metadata were provided uncurated, with the amount varying by source and participant.

The chain links TRBV6-5 with TRBJ1-1; 8 central bases correspond to TRBD1. The sample taken for sequencing was peripheral blood. The TCR sequence derives from a woman younger than 45 with acute or convalescent COVID-19. The CDR3 is CASSSHRGATEAFF. The sequenced DNA: TGTGCCAGCAGTTCTCACAGGGGGGCGACGGAAGCTTTCTTT.